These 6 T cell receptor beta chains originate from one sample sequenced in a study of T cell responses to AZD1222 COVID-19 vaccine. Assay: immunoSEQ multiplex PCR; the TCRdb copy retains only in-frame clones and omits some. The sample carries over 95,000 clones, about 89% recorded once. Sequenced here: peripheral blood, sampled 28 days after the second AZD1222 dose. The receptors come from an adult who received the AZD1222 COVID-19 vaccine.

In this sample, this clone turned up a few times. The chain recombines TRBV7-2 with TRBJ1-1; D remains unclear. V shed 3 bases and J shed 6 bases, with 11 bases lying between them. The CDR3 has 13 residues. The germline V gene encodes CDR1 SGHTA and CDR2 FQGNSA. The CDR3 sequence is CASSFRRTAEAFF. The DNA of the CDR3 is TGTGCCAGCAGCTTCCGAAGAACCGCTGAAGCTTTCTTT.

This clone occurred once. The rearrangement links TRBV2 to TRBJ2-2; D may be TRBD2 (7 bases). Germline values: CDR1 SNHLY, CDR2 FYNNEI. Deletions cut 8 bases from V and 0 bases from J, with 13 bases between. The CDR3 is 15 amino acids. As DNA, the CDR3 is TGTGCCAGCGGGAGGGGGGTCCCGAACACCGGGGAGCTGTTTTTT. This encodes CASGRGVPNTGELFF.

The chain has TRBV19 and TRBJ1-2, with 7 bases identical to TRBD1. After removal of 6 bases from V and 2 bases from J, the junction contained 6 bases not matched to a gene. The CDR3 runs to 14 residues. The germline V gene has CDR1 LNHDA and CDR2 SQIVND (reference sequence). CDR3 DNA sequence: TGTGCCAGTAGGCAGACAGGGACCAACTATGGCTACACCTTC. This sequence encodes CASRQTGTNYGYTF.

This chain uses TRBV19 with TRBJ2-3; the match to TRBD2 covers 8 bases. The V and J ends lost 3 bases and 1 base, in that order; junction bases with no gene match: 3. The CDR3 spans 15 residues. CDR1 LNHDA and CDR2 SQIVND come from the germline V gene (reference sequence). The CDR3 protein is CASSMALAGTDTQYF. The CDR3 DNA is TGTGCCAGTAGTATGGCACTAGCGGGCACAGATACGCAGTATTTT.

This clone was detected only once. In DNA form, the CDR3 reads TGTGCCAGCAGCCCCGTTGGCGATACTGAAGCTTTCTTT. Protein sequence: CASSPVGDTEAFF. This rearrangement joins TRBV12-3 or TRBV12-4 to TRBJ1-1; D unresolved. Trimming left V 6 bases short and J 5 bases short, with 13 bases between. CDR3 size: 13 residues.

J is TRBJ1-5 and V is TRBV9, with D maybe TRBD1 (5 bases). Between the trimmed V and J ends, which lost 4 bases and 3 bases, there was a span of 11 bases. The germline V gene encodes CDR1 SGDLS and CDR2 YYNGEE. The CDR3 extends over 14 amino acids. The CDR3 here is CASSPGGINQPQHF. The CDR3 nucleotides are TGTGCCAGCAGCCCCGGGGGGATCAATCAGCCCCAGCATTTT.